Given below is one T cell receptor beta chain in context. This clone's antigen is unknown. A much more abundant neighbour one base away suggests this may be a read error. This sample is part of a study of tumor-infiltrating lymphocytes in primary liver carcinoma (dated by TCRdb to about 2017). Study-wide context: Four to six patients with histopathologically diagnosed primary liver carcinoma underwent surgical resection in China between November 2015 and March 2016. TCRbeta repertoire sequencing covered 35 specimens from 5 patients: roughly 25 tumor regions, 5 adjacent noncancerous liver tissues and 5 peripheral blood samples. The five patients had tumors staged T1-T3 N0M0, with maximum diameters ranging from roughly 4 to 10 cm. TCRbeta repertoire sequencing, expression microarrays and whole-exome sequencing were combined in the study across five regions of each liver tumor, with adjacent normal tissue and blood also included. Repertoires from technical replicates were highly reproducible, with mean shared-clone rates approximately 0.9 and correlation coefficients above 0.95. Hepatocellular carcinoma (four) or combined HCC and intrahepatic cholangiocarcinoma (one) was present in the five patients, who were three men and two women aged 30 to 69 years. Samples yielded roughly 3.5 to 7.13 million productive TCRbeta reads; read depth did not differ significantly between tissue types.

From the cysteine through the phenylalanine, the CDR3 covers 15 amino acids. Of all the DNA, just the CDR3 is kept, 45 bases in frame from base 1. Here V drops 6 bases and J drops 7 bases, and the junction holds 13 bases not matched to any gene. Points the paper makes about the study in general: Repertoire overlap was found to be higher between tumor regions (mean around 35%) than between tumor-adjacent (approximately 17%) or tumor-blood (about 15%) pairs, consistent with antigen-driven expansion. Only 4 or 5 patients were included in the study, and the authors note that the findings should be validated in a larger study. Since the samples were bulk and unsorted, there was no way to compare CD4+ and CD8+ T cell repertoires. Because sequencing covered only the TCR beta chain and unpaired alpha chains were not captured, true repertoire diversity is likely underestimated. The top 250 clones made up a significantly larger repertoire fraction in tumors than in blood (p = 0.039).

Using a constant-region primer and ProtoScript II reverse transcriptase, TCRbeta-specific cDNA was reverse-transcribed from around 520 ng total RNA. The TCRbeta libraries were prepared through three rounds of nested multiplex PCR following a slightly modified ARM-PCR procedure. Each of the first two PCR rounds ran for about 10 cycles using multiplex TRBV1-TRBV30 forward primers together with a Cbeta reverse primer. Sample barcodes and Illumina adapters were attached in a final 25-cycle PCR using Deep VentR polymerase. Before sequencing, amplicons between 200 and 500 bp were purified from gel using a QIAquick gel extraction kit. The TCRbeta amplicons were sequenced with 250-bp paired-end reads on an Illumina HiSeq 2500. The original methods were these. Trimmomatic v0.33 was used to quality-trim the reads, and FLASH v1.2.11 was used to merge paired reads so that full CDR3 sequences could be recovered. MiGEC v1.2.1b assigned V, D and J germline segments to the rearranged TCRbeta sequences. VDJtools v1.0.0 computed clonotype statistics and Shannon-Wiener diversity indices. Except for diversity analysis, only each sample's 250 most abundant clonotypes were used in subsequent analyses to reduce sampling bias. The public reads were quality trimmed at Q25 with fastp and then assembled into clones with MiXCR by TCRdb, keeping productive beta chains. CDR3 protein sequences are deduplicated, and each keeps its most common genes and DNA. The V and J calls follow TCRdb's processing rather than the paper's. The table for this sample lists approximately 320,000 distinct CDR3 sequences; 50% to 60% of them were counted only once. The ten largest make up approximately 15% of the sample.

TRIzol reagent was used to extract blood RNA from unsorted whole blood, while the DNeasy Blood & Tissue kit provided the germline DNA. Patients had chronic HBV infection and were treatment-naive at sampling. Before surgery, approximately 3.8 milliliters of peripheral blood were drawn into K2EDTA tubes. The chain was built from TRBV12-3 or TRBV12-4 and TRBJ1-2, with 8 bases matching TRBD1. Sequencing was carried out using peripheral blood. This clonotype originated in a young woman with primary liver carcinoma and hepatitis B virus infection. The DNA sequence is given as TGTGCCAGCAGGCCGTGGACAGGGACCCCCGGTGGCTACACCTTC. It translates as CASRPWTGTPGGYTF.